Sequencing of this TCR beta chain was carried out in a study of blood T cell repertoires in COVID-19. Study summary: Collection of acute and convalescent COVID-19 samples took place in the United States, Italy and Spain. T cells, B-cell-depleted T cells, or PBMCs provided the cDNA or gDNA that served as material.

This CDR3 is 15 amino acids long. The germline V gene has CDR1 SGHTA and CDR2 FQGNSA. Trimming stripped 0 bases from V and 4 bases from J, with 10 bases between. Original processing methods: The assay estimated nucleated cells by amplifying reference gene primers. The protocol was immunoSEQ multiplex PCR, while the TCRdb copy is restricted to in-frame clones and leaves out a portion. V and J calls and clone size are as listed in that table; D and trimming were resolved from the DNA. The data hold over 200,000 clones, with 92% observed a single time. The Seattle site enrolled patients during active infection and followed them longitudinally.

This TCR was sampled from a man aged 55 to 70 with COVID-19, enrolled during active disease. The rearrangement joins TRBV7-2 to TRBJ1-3; the D gene is possibly TRBD1 (5 bases). The sequenced sample consisted of peripheral blood. The CDR3 bases are TGTGCCAGCAGCTTAGCGGGGCCAGGAGGAAACACCATATATTTT. It codes for CASSLAGPGGNTIYF.